The 19 T cell receptor beta chains reported below all come from one sample, sequenced in a study of cytomegalovirus exposure and HLA in healthy donors. PCR used 60 Vbeta primers and 13 Jbeta primers. Libraries were prepared by immunoSEQ multiplex PCR; TCRdb keeps only in-frame clonotypes and omits some of them. Of around 150,000 clones detected, roughly 85% appear once; the ten largest clones hold around 0.97%. The specimen was PBMCs. These TCRs come from a woman aged 45-59 years in good health and CMV-seropositive.

The V and J genes are TRBV7-8 and TRBJ2-7; possible D gene TRBD1, 7 bases. CDR1 SGHVS and CDR2 FQNEAQ come from the germline V gene. V dropped 4 bases and J dropped 7 bases, with 11 bases sitting between them. The CDR3 is made up of 12 amino acids. This CDR3 is CASSWSGGEQYF. The DNA for the CDR3 is TGTGCCAGCAGCTGGTCAGGGGGGGAGCAGTACTTC.

The chain uses TRBV9 and TRBJ2-1, with a weak D call TRBD2 (6 bases). V was trimmed by 4 bases and J by 10 bases, leaving 21 bases between them. The CDR3 contains 15 residues. CDR1 SGDLS and CDR2 YYNGEE come from the germline V gene. CDR3 in DNA: TGTGCCAGCAGCCCCTCCGGGGGATTCCGAATCGAGCAGTTCTTC. Encoded protein: CASSPSGGFRIEQFF.

The table lists this clone with a count of one. The V call is TRBV19, the J call TRBJ1-2, with D possibly matching TRBD1 (5 bases). The CDR3 totals 12 residues. V was clipped by 7 bases and J by 4 bases, with 10 bases between them. Germline lookup yields CDR1 LNHDA and CDR2 SQIVND (reference sequence). Here the CDR3 reads CASTRAGYGYTF. CDR3 nucleotides: TGTGCCAGTACCAGGGCTGGCTATGGCTACACCTTC.

This clone has more than one count but fewer than ten. This chain links TRBV15 with TRBJ1-2; possible D gene TRBD1, 5 bases. The V gene lost 0 bases and the J gene lost 2 bases, with 10 bases spanning the gap. CDR1 is LNHNV and CDR2 is YYDKDF in the germline V gene (reference sequence). The CDR3 consists of 15 residues. In nucleotides, the CDR3 is TGTGCCACCAGCAGAGATTACGACAGCAACTATGGCTACACCTTC. It is translated as CATSRDYDSNYGYTF.

The chain joins TRBV15 to TRBJ2-1; D gene uncertain. The CDR3 sequence is 14 residues long. V was shortened by 0 bases and J by 3 bases, with 6 bases between the two germline ends. CDR1 is LNHNV and CDR2 is YYDKDF in the germline V gene (reference sequence). The CDR3 nucleotides read TGTGCCACCAGCAGAGATCGAGTCTACAATGAGCAGTTCTTC. It encodes CATSRDRVYNEQFF.

This chain joins TRBV2 and TRBJ2-7; TRBD2 matches 8 bases. V dropped 7 bases and J dropped 4; count of bases not matched to a gene: 3. The CDR3 spans 12 residues. The germline V gene has CDR1 SNHLY and CDR2 FYNNEI. The CDR3: CASNSGSYEQYF. The CDR3 DNA follows: TGTGCCAGCAACAGCGGGAGTTACGAGCAGTACTTC.

The V and J genes are TRBV7-8 and TRBJ1-5; 7 nucleotides agree with TRBD1. Germline loops: CDR1 SGHVS, CDR2 FQNEAQ. This CDR3 has 14 residues. The junction had 5 bases not matched to a gene; V was cut back by 1 base and J by 8 bases. The CDR3 coding sequence is TGTGCCAGCAGCTTAGGGTCCAGGGGGAAGCCCCAGCATTTT. Translated: CASSLGSRGKPQHF.

The V gene is TRBV27, the J gene TRBJ1-5; TRBD1 is a possible D gene (5 bases). The V end was cut by 8 bases, the J end by 0 bases, with 23 bases between. Per germline, CDR1 MNHEY and CDR2 SMNVEV (reference sequence). CDR3 length: 18 amino acids. The CDR3 DNA is TGTGCCAGCCGACCTACTGGGGGAGGGTTTAATAGCAATCAGCCCCAGCATTTT. It is translated as CASRPTGGGFNSNQPQHF.

This clone was seen only a few times. The rearrangement links TRBV19 to TRBJ2-5; 8 bases are a match to TRBD2. This CDR3 contains 13 residues. The junction had 5 bases not matched to a gene; V was cut back by 6 bases and J by 5 bases. Germline loops: CDR1 LNHDA, CDR2 SQIVND (reference sequence). CDR3 nucleotides: TGTGCCAGTAGGGGACTAGTCGTTGAGACCCAGTACTTC. As protein: CASRGLVVETQYF.

This rearrangement joins TRBV5-4 to TRBJ1-1; TRBD1 aligns across 7 bases. The CDR3 has 15 amino acids. V lost 4 bases to trimming and J lost 0 bases; unmatched junction nucleotides: 6. Germline CDR1 and CDR2: SGHNT and YYREEE (reference sequence). This CDR3 is CASSREQGMNTEAFF. The DNA for the CDR3 is TGTGCCAGCAGCCGAGAACAGGGGATGAACACTGAAGCTTTCTTT.

This clone came up a few times. The chain couples TRBV27 to TRBJ1-1, with 9 bases fitting TRBD1. The CDR3 consists of 16 residues. After removal of 2 bases from V and 3 bases from J, the junction contained 7 bases not matched to a gene. Germline assignment: CDR1 MNHEY and CDR2 SMNVEV (reference sequence). The CDR3 DNA reads as TGTGCCAGCAGTTTACAAGGACAGGGGTTGGACACTGAAGCTTTCTTT. Translated, it gives CASSLQGQGLDTEAFF.

This clone was seen a few times. This chain connects TRBV7-2 to TRBJ1-6; no clear D gene. Germline V gene data show CDR1 as SGHTA and CDR2 as FQGNSA. V was shortened by 2 bases and J by 0 bases, with 5 bases between the two germline ends. This CDR3 is 15 amino acids long. CDR3 loop: CASSLPSSYNSPLHF. CDR3 sequence (DNA): TGTGCCAGCAGCTTACCGAGCTCCTATAATTCACCCCTCCACTTT.

The V gene is TRBV7-8, the J gene TRBJ1-4; D not certain. V was shortened by 0 bases and J by 0 bases, with 14 bases between the two germline ends. The CDR3 contains 18 residues. Germline V CDR1 and CDR2: SGHVS, FQNEAQ. CDR3 protein: CASSLAVKPGATNEKLFF. In DNA form, the CDR3 reads TGTGCCAGCAGCTTAGCGGTGAAGCCCGGGGCAACTAATGAAAAACTGTTTTTT.

This sequence joins TRBV11-2 and TRBJ2-7, with TRBD2 matching over 9 bases. The germline V gene has CDR1 SGHAT and CDR2 FQNNGV. Trimming took 5 bases from V and 0 from J; bases not matched to a gene: 8. CDR3 length: 16 amino acids. The CDR3 protein is CASSPRGSGSSYEQYF. The CDR3 nucleotides are TGTGCCAGCAGCCCCCGAGGTAGCGGGAGCTCCTACGAGCAGTACTTC.

This clone was seen only once. V and J are TRBV27 and TRBJ1-1, with TRBD1 identical over 7 bases. The ends lost 5 bases at V and 9 bases at J; junction bases unmatched: 9. Germline values: CDR1 MNHEY, CDR2 SMNVEV (reference sequence). CDR3 size: 13 residues. The CDR3 sequence: CASSPPGTAKAFF. The CDR3 DNA follows: TGTGCCAGCAGTCCCCCGGGGACAGCTAAAGCTTTCTTT.

The genes are TRBV27 and TRBJ2-1; 8 nucleotides agree with TRBD2. The junction had 18 bases not matched to a gene; V was cut back by 8 bases and J by 9 bases. This CDR3 is 16 amino acids long. CDR1 MNHEY and CDR2 SMNVEV come from the germline V gene (reference sequence). The CDR3 region has the DNA TGTGCCAGCGGCAAACCAGCGGGAGTATATCGCGGTGAGCAGTTCTTC. It codes for CASGKPAGVYRGEQFF.

This rearrangement joins TRBV6-5 to TRBJ1-4, with 8 bases lining up with TRBD1. Germline CDR1 and CDR2: MNHEY and SVGAGI. The V gene end was trimmed by 11 bases and the J gene end by 0 bases; junction bases not matched to a gene: 8. This CDR3 region has 15 residues. CDR3 amino acids: CASRTGTSTNEKLFF. The CDR3 DNA reads TGTGCCTCCCGGACAGGGACCTCAACTAATGAAAAACTGTTTTTT.

This sequence joins TRBV9 and TRBJ2-1; D is possibly TRBD2 (7 bases). Trimming left V 0 bases short and J 6 bases short, with 16 bases between. This CDR3 has 16 residues. Germline V gene sequence: CDR1 SGDLS, CDR2 YYNGEE. CDR3 coding DNA: TGTGCCAGCAGCGTAGTCGGGGGGCATTCTGTCAATGAGCAGTTCTTC. It yields the protein CASSVVGGHSVNEQFF. The variable domain in full, with the rest retrieved from reference TRBV9 and TRBJ2-1, is DSGVTQTPKHLITATGQRVTLRCSPRSGDLSVYWYQQSLDQGLQFLIQYYNGEERAKGNILERFSAQQFPDLHSELNLSSLELGDSALYFCASSVVGGHSVNEQFFGPGTRLTVL.

This rearrangement joins TRBV18 to TRBJ1-2, with a weak D call TRBD1 (5 bases). Germline assignment: CDR1 KGHSH and CDR2 LQKENI. The CDR3 covers 15 residues. Trimming took 0 bases from V and 2 from J, leaving 10 bases between them. The CDR3 DNA reads as TGTGCCAGCTCACCACCAGGAGGGGACAACTATGGCTACACCTTC. Its translation is CASSPPGGDNYGYTF.